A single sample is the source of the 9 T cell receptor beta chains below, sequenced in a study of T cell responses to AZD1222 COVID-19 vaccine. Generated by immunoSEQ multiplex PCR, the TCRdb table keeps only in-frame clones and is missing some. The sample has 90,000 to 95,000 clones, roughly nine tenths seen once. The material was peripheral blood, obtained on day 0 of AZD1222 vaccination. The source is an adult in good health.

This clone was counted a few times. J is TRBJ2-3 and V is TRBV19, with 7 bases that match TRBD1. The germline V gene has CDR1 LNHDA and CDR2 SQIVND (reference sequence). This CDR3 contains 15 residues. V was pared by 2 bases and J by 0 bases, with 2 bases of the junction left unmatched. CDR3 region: CASSIRDSSTDTQYF. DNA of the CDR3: TGTGCCAGTAGTATAAGGGACAGTAGCACAGATACGCAGTATTTT. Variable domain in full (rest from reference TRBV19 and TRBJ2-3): DGGITQSPKYLFRKEGQNVTLSCEQNLNHDAMYWYRQDPGQGLRLIYYSQIVNDFQKGDIAEGYSVSREKKESFPLTVTSAQKNPTAFYLCASSIRDSSTDTQYFGPGTRLTVL.

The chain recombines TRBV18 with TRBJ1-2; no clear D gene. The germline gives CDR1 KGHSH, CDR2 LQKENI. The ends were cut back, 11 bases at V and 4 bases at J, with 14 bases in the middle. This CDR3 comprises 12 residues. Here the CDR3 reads CAPAGRPYGYTF. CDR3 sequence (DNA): TGTGCCCCGGCCGGCAGACCCTATGGCTACACCTTC. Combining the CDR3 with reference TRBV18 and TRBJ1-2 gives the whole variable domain NAGVMQNPRHLVRRRGQEARLRCSPMKGHSHVYWYRQLPEEGLKFMVYLQKENIIDESGMPKERFSAEFPKEGPSILRIQQVVRGDSAAYFCAPAGRPYGYTFGSGTRLTVV.

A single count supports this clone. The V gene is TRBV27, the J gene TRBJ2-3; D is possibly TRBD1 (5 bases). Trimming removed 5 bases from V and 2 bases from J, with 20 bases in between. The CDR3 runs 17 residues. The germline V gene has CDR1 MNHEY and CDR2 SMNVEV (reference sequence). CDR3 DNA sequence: TGTGCCAGCAGTCCCCCCCTGGGGCAGATCGCCACAGATACGCAGTATTTT. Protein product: CASSPPLGQIATDTQYF.

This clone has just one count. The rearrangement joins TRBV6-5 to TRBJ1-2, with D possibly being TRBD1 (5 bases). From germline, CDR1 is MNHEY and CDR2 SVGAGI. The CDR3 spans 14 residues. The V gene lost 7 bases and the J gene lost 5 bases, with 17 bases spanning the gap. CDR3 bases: TGTGCCAGCACCCAGGGTGCGGGATATTATGGCTACACCTTC. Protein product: CASTQGAGYYGYTF.

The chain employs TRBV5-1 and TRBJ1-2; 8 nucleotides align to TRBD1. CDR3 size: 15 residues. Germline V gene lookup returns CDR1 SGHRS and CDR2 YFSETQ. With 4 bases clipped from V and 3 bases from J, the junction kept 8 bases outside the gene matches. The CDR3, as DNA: TGCGCCAGCAGCGGGGCGACAGGGGACCACTATGGCTACACCTTC. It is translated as CASSGATGDHYGYTF.

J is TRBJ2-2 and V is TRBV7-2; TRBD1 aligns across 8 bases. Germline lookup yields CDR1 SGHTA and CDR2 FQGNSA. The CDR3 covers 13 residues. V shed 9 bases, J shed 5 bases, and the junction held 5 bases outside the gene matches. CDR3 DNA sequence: TGTGCCAGTGACAGGGGTGGTACCGGGGAGCTGTTTTTT. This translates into CASDRGGTGELFF.

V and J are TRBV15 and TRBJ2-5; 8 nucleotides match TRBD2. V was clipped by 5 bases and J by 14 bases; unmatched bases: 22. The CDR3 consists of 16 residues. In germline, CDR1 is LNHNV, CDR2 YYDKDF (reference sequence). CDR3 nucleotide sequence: TGTGCCACCAGCCGCGGACTATCTAGCGGGTTCCTGGGCTTCTACTTC. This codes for CATSRGLSSGFLGFYF.

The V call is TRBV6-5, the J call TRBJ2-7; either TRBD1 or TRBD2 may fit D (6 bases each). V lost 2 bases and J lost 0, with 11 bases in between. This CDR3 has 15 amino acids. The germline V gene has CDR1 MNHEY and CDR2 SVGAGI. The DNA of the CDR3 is TGTGCCAGCAGTTACCCTACGGGGGCCTCCTACGAGCAGTACTTC. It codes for CASSYPTGASYEQYF.

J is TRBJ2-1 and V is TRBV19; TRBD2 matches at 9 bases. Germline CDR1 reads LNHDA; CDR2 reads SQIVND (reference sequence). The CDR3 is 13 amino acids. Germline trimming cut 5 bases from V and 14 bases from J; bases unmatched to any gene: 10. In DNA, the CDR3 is TGTGCCAGTAGTGCGGTTAATAGCGGGAGTGAGTTCTTC. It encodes CASSAVNSGSEFF.